Below are 6 T cell receptor beta chains sequenced from a single sample in a study of response to subunit inactivated influenza vaccine. Each CDR3 protein is one row after TCRdb ran MiXCR on the RT-PCR reads. The sample includes about 780,000 distinct CDR3 sequences, around 20% of them seen just once. The source material was PBMCs from blood, sampled roughly 5 days after vaccination. The receptor set was obtained from a middle-aged man who received an inactivated influenza vaccine.

This chain links TRBV19 with TRBJ2-2; 10 nucleotides agree with TRBD2. V shed 7 bases, J shed 6 bases, and the junction held 8 bases outside the gene matches. Germline V gene data show CDR1 as LNHDA and CDR2 as SQIVND (reference sequence). This CDR3 has 15 residues. CDR3 DNA sequence: TGTGCCAGTATAGACAGCGGGAGGGCGTCCGGGGAGCTGTTTTTT. It specifies CASIDSGRASGELFF.

This clonotype was found a few times. The chain recombines TRBV6-1 with TRBJ2-1, with D perhaps TRBD1 (7 bases). V lost 8 bases and J lost 4, with 12 bases in between. The CDR3 runs 13 residues. In germline, CDR1 is MNHNS, CDR2 SASEGT. CDR3 sequence: CASQAGGYNEQFF. The CDR3 DNA follows: TGTGCCAGCCAGGCAGGGGGGTACAATGAGCAGTTCTTC.

This clonotype came up a few times. CDR3 protein: CASSLSGSGSDTQYF. The CDR3 bases are TGTGCCAGCAGCCTCAGCGGGAGCGGGTCAGATACGCAGTATTTT. The rearrangement uses TRBV7-2 and TRBJ2-3; 8 bases agree with TRBD2. The CDR3 is made up of 15 amino acids. V shed 5 bases, J shed 4 bases, and the junction held 8 bases outside the gene matches. The V gene's germline CDR1 is SGHTA and CDR2 FQGNSA.

This clonotype was detected only a few times. The chain employs TRBV7-2 and TRBJ2-1, with D maybe TRBD1 (5 bases). The CDR3 is 14 residues long. Trimming took 3 bases from V and 3 from J, leaving 9 bases between them. From germline, CDR1 is SGHTA and CDR2 FQGNSA. The CDR3 region is CASSFQGNYNEQFF. The CDR3 DNA is TGTGCCAGCAGCTTCCAGGGAAACTACAATGAGCAGTTCTTC. The full variable domain, completed using reference TRBV7-2 and TRBJ2-1, is GAGVSQSPSNKVTEKGKDVELRCDPISGHTALYWYRQSLGQGLEFLIYFQGNSAPDKSGLPSDRFSAERTGGSVSTLTIQRTQQEDSAVYLCASSFQGNYNEQFFGPGTRLTVL.

CDR3: CSVPTGPADTQYF. As DNA, the CDR3 is TGCAGCGTCCCGACAGGGCCCGCAGATACGCAGTATTTT. The V and J genes are TRBV29-1 and TRBJ2-3; 7 bases align to TRBD1. V shed 6 bases, J shed 4 bases, and the junction held 7 bases outside the gene matches. This CDR3 is built from 13 residues. In germline, CDR1 is SQVTM, CDR2 ANQGSEA.

This clonotype has more than one count but fewer than ten. The chain combines TRBV18 with TRBJ2-7; perhaps D is TRBD1 or TRBD2 (6 bases each). Germline lookup yields CDR1 KGHSH and CDR2 LQKENI. Trimming left V 3 bases short and J 4 bases short, with 13 bases between. The CDR3 loop spans 14 amino acids. DNA for the CDR3: TGTGCCAGCTCACCTAGCGGCCAGGGGTACGAGCAGTACTTC. This translates into CASSPSGQGYEQYF.